This entry features one TCR beta chain sequence. The target antigen is unknown. Survey-depth immunoSEQ sequencing covered TCR beta CDR3 regions. Sequencing was performed with immunoSEQ multiplex PCR; in TCRdb, only in-frame clones are kept and a portion is missing. The top ten clones hold 46% of a sample with 4,600 or so clones, 55% to 75% of them seen once. This entry belongs to a study of CD8 T cell repertoires and HIV-1 epitope variants. Study-wide context: Twenty-five autologous and known Gag and Nef epitope variant peptides each stimulated T cells separately. Controls included no peptide, Ebola AY9 epitope, and a CMV, EBV, flu pool. Separate from the cultures, 1M uncultured T cells served as baseline.

CDR1 is MGHRA and CDR2 is YSYEKL in the germline V gene. CDR3 size: 16 residues. The V gene end was trimmed by 0 bases and the J gene end by 4 bases; junction bases not matched to a gene: 5. The rearrangement links TRBV4-1 to TRBJ2-1, with 8 bases aligning to TRBD2. The clonotype comes from a male donor with HIV. The specimen was cultured CD8+ T cells derived from PBMCs. In nucleotides, the CDR3 is TGCGCCAGCAGCCAAGATCCGGCGGGAGGATACAATGAGCAGTTCTTC. This encodes CASSQDPAGGYNEQFF.